This T cell receptor beta chain was sequenced for a study of cytomegalovirus exposure and HLA in healthy donors. A remark on this clone: What it binds is unknown.

Germline assignment: CDR1 KGHSH and CDR2 LQKENI. This CDR3 has 15 residues. V was shortened by 5 bases and J by 4 bases, with 16 bases between the two germline ends. Study-wide results and limits: A prior analysis recorded that most TCR beta V segments were productive about 87% or about 30% of the time. In vitro testing confirmed a few CMV-associated chains as specific for CMV antigens.

PCR used 60 Vbeta primers and 13 Jbeta primers. Clones were sequenced by immunoSEQ multiplex PCR, and TCRdb holds only the in-frame ones, with some missing. The sample records roughly 170,000 clones, roughly four fifths being singletons. This TCR derives from a man in his forties or fifties in good health and CMV-seronegative. The chain uses TRBV18 and TRBJ2-3; weak D call: TRBD2 (5 bases). What was sequenced was PBMCs. CDR3 residues: CASSSTPRGSDTQYF. CDR3 bases: TGTGCCAGCTCATCTACACCACGCGGGTCAGATACGCAGTATTTT.